The next 9 T cell receptor beta chains were all read from a single sample in a study of T cell clonotyping in hematopoietic cell transplantation. The data were produced by immunoSEQ multiplex PCR, yet TCRdb's version contains in-frame clones alone and is incomplete. The data contain 7,000 or so clones, more than 70% of them singletons. The material was PBMCs, obtained 100 days after allogeneic stem cell transplant. The source of these receptors is a male patient under 35 who had an allogeneic stem cell transplant from a related donor, so the T cells may come from the graft donor. Some clones in this sample may be carry-over from other donors' samples.

V and J are TRBV5-1 and TRBJ2-1, with TRBD2 matching 12 bases. V dropped 5 bases and J dropped 9; count of bases not matched to a gene: 9. The CDR3 is 15 amino acids. Germline CDR1 reads SGHRS; CDR2 reads YFSETQ. The CDR3 DNA reads TGCGCCAGCAGTCCGCCACTAGCGGGAGGCGGTGAGCAGTTCTTC. Translation: CASSPPLAGGGEQFF.

CDR3 DNA sequence: TGCGCCAGCAGCGCACCGGGACAGGAGAGTGGCTACACCTTC. Protein product: CASSAPGQESGYTF. The chain is built from TRBV5-1 and TRBJ1-2; 8 positions match TRBD1. V lost 4 bases and J lost 7; bases outside the gene matches: 9. CDR3 length equals 14 residues. CDR1 SGHRS and CDR2 YFSETQ come from the germline V gene.

This chain uses TRBV7-2 with TRBJ2-3; D is possibly TRBD2 (5 bases). Germline assignment: CDR1 SGHTA and CDR2 FQGNSA. The CDR3 consists of 15 residues. With 3 bases removed from V and 2 bases from J, the gap between germline ends came to 12 bases. CDR3 in DNA: TGTGCCAGCAGCTTGCAGGCCGGACTCACAGATACGCAGTATTTT. Protein sequence: CASSLQAGLTDTQYF.

The V and J genes are TRBV14 and TRBJ1-5; D ambiguous. The V gene's germline CDR1 is SGHDN and CDR2 FVKESK. The CDR3 runs 15 residues. Trimming shortened V by 4 bases and J by 3 bases, and 13 bases separated the two germline ends. The DNA for the CDR3 is TGTGCCAGCAGCCCGGCCGGGTCCTTCAATCAGCCCCAGCATTTT. This gives the protein CASSPAGSFNQPQHF.

The chain joins TRBV7-2 to TRBJ1-2; D possibly corresponds to TRBD1 (5 bases). CDR3 length equals 16 residues. Germline lookup yields CDR1 SGHTA and CDR2 FQGNSA. Trimming took off 7 bases at V and 4 bases at J, with 22 bases between the two ends. CDR3 loop: CASTPGPGLPFYGYTF. The CDR3 bases are TGTGCCAGCACCCCAGGTCCAGGGCTCCCTTTCTATGGCTACACCTTC.

The rearrangement joins TRBV4-3 to TRBJ2-1; D unclear. Per germline, CDR1 LGHNA and CDR2 YSLEER. The length of the CDR3 is 14 residues. V was clipped by 6 bases and J by 4 bases, with 13 bases between them. The CDR3 spells CASSRVQGYNEQFF. CDR3 DNA: TGCGCCAGCAGTCGGGTCCAAGGATACAATGAGCAGTTCTTC.

The rearrangement uses TRBV6-1 and TRBJ1-4; D is ambiguous. The CDR3 is 15 residues long. CDR1 MNHNS and CDR2 SASEGT come from the germline V gene. V lost 2 bases and J 0 bases, leaving 7 bases between the germline ends. CDR3 sequence: CASSEFASTNEKLFF. The CDR3 bases are TGTGCCAGCAGTGAATTCGCCTCAACTAATGAAAAACTGTTTTTT.

The J gene is TRBJ2-1, the V gene TRBV6-5; D possibly uses TRBD1 or TRBD2 (5 bases each). The germline V gene encodes CDR1 MNHEY and CDR2 SVGAGI. V lost 2 bases and J lost 7, with 9 bases in between. The CDR3 runs 13 residues. The CDR3 DNA reads TGTGCCAGCAGTTACGGGGGATTTAATGAGCAGTTCTTC. Translated, it gives CASSYGGFNEQFF.

This chain links TRBV30 with TRBJ2-5; D is perhaps TRBD1 (5 bases). CDR1 and CDR2 from the germline V gene are GTSNPN and SVGIG (reference sequence). The CDR3 is made up of 12 amino acids. V lost 5 bases and J lost 5, with 12 bases in between. The chain's CDR3 is CAWDSKGETQYF. Here the CDR3 DNA reads TGTGCCTGGGACAGTAAAGGGGAGACCCAGTACTTC.